The 19 T cell receptor beta chains below come from one sample, sequenced in a study of cytomegalovirus exposure and HLA in healthy donors (dated by TCRdb to 2016 to 2017). To prepare the library, the immunoSEQ multiplex PCR assay was applied. The multiplex PCR relied on a mix of 60 forward primers for TCR Vbeta segments and 13 reverse primers for TCR Jbeta segments. Held by TCRdb, this immuneACCESS table contains in-frame sequences only and omits some clones. Under half of the omission traces to an unresolved V gene where checked; the cause of the rest is unknown. Here the sample has about 170,000 clones; under 80% occur a single time. Around 2.3% of the sample goes to the ten largest clones. The sequenced sample was PBMCs. These receptors all stem from a human donor in good health.

This clone was observed once. This rearrangement joins TRBV19 to TRBJ2-7; 9 nucleotides match TRBD1. The trim removed 5 bases at V and 1 base at J, leaving 9 bases unmatched. The CDR3 covers 16 residues. Germline lookup yields CDR1 LNHDA and CDR2 SQIVND (reference sequence). The CDR3 loop reads CASSPTPGTGSYEQYF. DNA of the CDR3: TGTGCCAGTAGTCCGACTCCGGGGACAGGGTCCTACGAGCAGTACTTC.

The V and J genes are TRBV7-8 and TRBJ2-3; D gene uncertain. The germline gives CDR1 SGHVS, CDR2 FQNEAQ. The CDR3 has 14 amino acids. V lost 0 bases and J 10 bases, leaving 14 bases between the germline ends. The CDR3 loop reads CASSLAGDLKSQYF. Here the CDR3 DNA reads TGTGCCAGCAGCTTAGCGGGCGACCTTAAATCGCAGTATTTT.

This clone was counted between two and nine times. The chain employs TRBV4-1 and TRBJ2-5; a possible D gene is TRBD1 (6 bases). TRBJ2-7 matches the DNA end more closely, so the J call is doubtful. The CDR3 contains 14 residues. Germline V gene data show CDR1 as MGHRA and CDR2 as YSYEKL. The CDR3 loop reads CASSQVSGEGEQYF. The CDR3 coding sequence is TGCGCCAGCAGCCAAGTATCAGGGGAAGGCGAGCAGTACTTC.

V usage is TRBV21-1 and J usage is TRBJ2-7; TRBD1, the table's D call, was not compared with the DNA. TRBV21-1 is tagged as a pseudogene. The CDR3 covers 16 residues. The CDR3: CASSKAQGQGLYEQYF. CDR3 sequence (DNA): TGTGCCAGCAGCAAAGCGCAAGGACAGGGGCTCTACGAGCAGTACTTC.

Here the CDR3 DNA reads TGCGCCAGCAGCCAAGATCGGGGTACCCCCGGCTACGAGCAGTACTTC. Its translation: CASSQDRGTPGYEQYF. This chain joins TRBV4-3 and TRBJ2-7, with D tentatively TRBD2 (5 bases). The CDR3 runs to 16 residues. V was pared by 0 bases and J by 3 bases, with 15 bases between. Germline CDR1 reads LGHNA; CDR2 reads YSLEER.

This clone has a handful of counts. The chain couples TRBV11-2 to TRBJ2-3; the match to TRBD2 covers 9 bases. The CDR3 totals 16 residues. With V trimmed by 5 bases and J by 5 bases, 11 bases remained unmatched. Looked up from germline, CDR1 is SGHAT and CDR2 is FQNNGV. CDR3 DNA: TGTGCCAGCAGCCTTGGGGTAGCGGGGGTTAGAGATACGCAGTATTTT. It codes for CASSLGVAGVRDTQYF.

The chain carries TRBV18 and TRBJ2-5; possible D gene TRBD2, 5 bases. There are 15 residues in the CDR3. V gave up 6 bases and J gave up 2 bases, with 16 bases separating them. Germline lookup yields CDR1 KGHSH and CDR2 LQKENI. This CDR3 is CASSPTRVIQETQYF. DNA for the CDR3: TGTGCCAGCTCGCCTACTAGGGTCATTCAAGAGACCCAGTACTTC.

The CDR3 is CASSPGGGGYTF. CDR3 bases: TGTGCCAGCAGCCCAGGGGGCGGGGGCTACACCTTC. The rearrangement uses TRBV7-9 and TRBJ1-2; 8 bases fit TRBD1. The CDR3 is made up of 12 amino acids. V lost 5 bases to trimming and J lost 8 bases; unmatched junction nucleotides: 4. Germline CDR1 SEHNR, CDR2 FQNEAQ (reference sequence).

The chain links TRBV27 to TRBJ2-1; 8 bases are a match to TRBD1. CDR1 is MNHEY and CDR2 is SMNVEV in the germline V gene (reference sequence). This CDR3 has 16 residues. Trimming removed 5 bases from V and 4 bases from J; junction bases left unmatched: 10. CDR3 nucleotides: TGTGCCAGCAGTCCAAACCCGGGACAGGCGTACAATGAGCAGTTCTTC. It codes for CASSPNPGQAYNEQFF.

The chain recombines TRBV4-1 with TRBJ2-7, with a tentative D call TRBD1 (6 bases). V lost 2 bases and J lost 5, with 16 bases in between. CDR3 length: 15 residues. Germline assignment: CDR1 MGHRA and CDR2 YSYEKL. The CDR3 is CASSQSDSFSHEQYF. The CDR3 nucleotides read TGCGCCAGCAGCCAATCGGACAGTTTCAGCCACGAGCAGTACTTC.

In this sample, this clone turned up a few times. The chain carries TRBV9 and TRBJ1-3, with 7 bases that match TRBD1. After removal of 7 bases from V and 4 bases from J, the junction contained 14 bases not matched to a gene. The CDR3 runs 16 residues. The germline gives CDR1 SGDLS, CDR2 YYNGEE. The CDR3 DNA follows: TGTGCCAGCGCCCAACCTCAAGGGGGCGAAGGAAACACCATATATTTT. This sequence encodes CASAQPQGGEGNTIYF.

The genes are TRBV2 and TRBJ1-1; TRBD1 is a possible D gene (6 bases). Per the germline V gene, CDR1 is SNHLY and CDR2 is FYNNEI. CDR3 length: 12 amino acids. Deletions cut 8 bases from V and 4 bases from J, with 11 bases between. The CDR3 DNA reads as TGTGCCAGCCTTAGGGGGGGCACTGAAGCTTTCTTT. Its protein is CASLRGGTEAFF.

The genes are TRBV12-5 and TRBJ1-4, with D unresolved. The CDR3 runs 17 residues. Trimming removed 0 bases at V and 7 bases at J, with 18 bases between. Germline loops: CDR1 LGHNT, CDR2 FRNRAP. CDR3 protein: CASGLVRGLRASEKLFF. CDR3 in DNA: TGTGCTAGTGGTTTGGTACGTGGCCTACGAGCGAGTGAAAAACTGTTTTTT.

This clone appeared a few times. The V and J genes are TRBV13 and TRBJ2-7; a weak D match, TRBD1 (6 bases). CDR3 size: 14 residues. Germline V lookup: CDR1 PRHDT, CDR2 FYEKMQ (reference sequence). Deletions cut 4 bases from V and 0 bases from J, with 10 bases between. The CDR3 protein is CASSSQGTSYEQYF. CDR3 bases: TGTGCCAGCAGCTCCCAGGGGACCTCCTACGAGCAGTACTTC. The variable domain in full, with the rest retrieved from reference TRBV13 and TRBJ2-7, is AAGVIQSPRHLIKEKRETATLKCYPIPRHDTVYWYQQGPGQDPQFLISFYEKMQSDKGSIPDRFSAQQFSDYHSELNMSSLELGDSALYFCASSSQGTSYEQYFGPGTRLTVT.

The chain recombines TRBV28 with TRBJ1-1; 7 bases fit TRBD1. The V gene end was trimmed by 3 bases and the J gene end by 3 bases; junction bases not matched to a gene: 1. Germline V CDR1 and CDR2: MDHEN, SYDVKM. CDR3 size: 13 residues. In DNA, the CDR3 is TGTGCCAGCAGTTTCGACAGGGACACTGAAGCTTTCTTT. Translated: CASSFDRDTEAFF.

The chain recombines TRBV29-1 with TRBJ2-2; weak D call: TRBD2 (7 bases). V was trimmed by 5 bases and J by 0 bases, leaving 10 bases between them. Germline V gene data show CDR1 as SQVTM and CDR2 as ANQGSEA. The length of the CDR3 is 14 residues. CDR3 DNA: TGCAGCGTTTGGGGGGGCTCGAACACCGGGGAGCTGTTTTTT. It yields the protein CSVWGGSNTGELFF.

The chain is built from TRBV7-8 and TRBJ1-1; the match to TRBD1 covers 10 bases. Germline V gives CDR1 SGHVS, CDR2 FQNEAQ. Trimming took 5 bases from V and 0 from J; bases not matched to a gene: 9. The CDR3 runs 17 residues. CDR3 amino acids: CASSPDRGLLVNTEAFF. CDR3 bases: TGTGCCAGCAGCCCGGACAGGGGGTTATTGGTGAACACTGAAGCTTTCTTT.

This clone was recorded only once. V and J are TRBV9 and TRBJ2-7; 7 bases align to TRBD1. The CDR3 loop spans 14 amino acids. The trim removed 2 bases at V and 7 bases at J, leaving 9 bases unmatched. CDR1 is SGDLS, CDR2 YYNGEE, per germline. The CDR3 is CASSVGTGVEEQYF. The CDR3 coding sequence is TGTGCCAGCAGCGTCGGAACAGGGGTGGAAGAGCAGTACTTC.

This clone was counted only a few times. V usage is TRBV2 and J usage is TRBJ2-2; D perhaps matches TRBD2 (5 bases). Trimming stripped 7 bases from V and 0 bases from J, with 12 bases between. CDR3 length: 15 amino acids. Germline V lookup: CDR1 SNHLY, CDR2 FYNNEI. The CDR3 sequence is CASNEGPTNTGELFF. The CDR3 nucleotides read TGTGCCAGCAATGAGGGCCCGACGAACACCGGGGAGCTGTTTTTT.